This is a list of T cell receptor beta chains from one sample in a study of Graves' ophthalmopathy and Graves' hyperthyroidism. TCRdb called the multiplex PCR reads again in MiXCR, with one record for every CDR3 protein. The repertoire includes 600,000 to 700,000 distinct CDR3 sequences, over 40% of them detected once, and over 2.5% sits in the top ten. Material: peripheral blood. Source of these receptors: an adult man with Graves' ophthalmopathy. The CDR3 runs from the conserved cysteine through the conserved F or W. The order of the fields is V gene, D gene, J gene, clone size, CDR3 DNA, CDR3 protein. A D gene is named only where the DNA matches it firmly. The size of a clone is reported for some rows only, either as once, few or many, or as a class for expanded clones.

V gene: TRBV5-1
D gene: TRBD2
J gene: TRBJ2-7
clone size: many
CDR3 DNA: TGCGCCAGAAATGGGACTAGCGGAGCTTACGAGCAGTACTTC
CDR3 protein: CARNGTSGAYEQYF

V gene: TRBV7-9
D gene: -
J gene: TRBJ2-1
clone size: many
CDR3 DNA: TGTGCCAGCAGCACCCGGCCAAATGAGCAGTTCTTC
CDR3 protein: CASSTRPNEQFF

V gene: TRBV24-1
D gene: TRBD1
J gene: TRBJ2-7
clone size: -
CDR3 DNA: TGTGCCGCCAGTGATGGGACAGGGAATTTATACGAGCAGTACTTC
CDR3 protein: CAASDGTGNLYEQYF

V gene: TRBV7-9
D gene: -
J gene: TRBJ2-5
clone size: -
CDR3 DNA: TGCGCCAGCAGCCAAGCCCAGGGGGGAGAAGAGACCCAGTACTTC
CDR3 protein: CASSQAQGGEETQYF

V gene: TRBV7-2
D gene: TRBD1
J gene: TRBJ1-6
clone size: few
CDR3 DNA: TGCGCCAGCAGCCCTCGGAAAGGACAGGATAATTCACCCCTCCACTTT
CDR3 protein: CASSPRKGQDNSPLHF

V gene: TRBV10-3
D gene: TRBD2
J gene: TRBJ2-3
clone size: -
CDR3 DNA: TGTGCCAGCAGTTACTCGTATCCGGGGGGAGGCACAGATACGCAGTATTTT
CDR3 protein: CASSYSYPGGGTDTQYF

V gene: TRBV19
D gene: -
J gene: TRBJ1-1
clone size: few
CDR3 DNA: TGTGCCAGTAGTATGGGGGGGGACACTGAAGCTTTCTTT
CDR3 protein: CASSMGGDTEAFF

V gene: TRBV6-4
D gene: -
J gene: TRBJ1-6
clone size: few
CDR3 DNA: TGTGCCAGCAGTGACTCGGGAGAGTTTAATTCACCCCTCCACTTT
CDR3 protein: CASSDSGEFNSPLHF

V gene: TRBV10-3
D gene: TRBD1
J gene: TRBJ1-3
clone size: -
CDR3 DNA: TGTGCCACCAGGGGGGCCATTGGAAACACCATATATTTT
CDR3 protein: CATRGAIGNTIYF

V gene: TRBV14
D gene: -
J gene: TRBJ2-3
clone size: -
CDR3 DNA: TGTGCCAGCAGCCAAGTACGAGGGGATACGCAGTATTTT
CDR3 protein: CASSQVRGDTQYF

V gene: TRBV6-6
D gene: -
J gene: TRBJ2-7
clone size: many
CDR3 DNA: TGTGCCAGCAGTTTCCCGAGTGGGTACGAGCAGTACTTC
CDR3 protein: CASSFPSGYEQYF

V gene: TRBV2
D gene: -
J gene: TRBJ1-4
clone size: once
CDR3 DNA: TGTGCCAGCAGAGATCTTGGCAGGGAAGGGGAAAAACTGTTTTTT
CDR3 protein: CASRDLGREGEKLFF

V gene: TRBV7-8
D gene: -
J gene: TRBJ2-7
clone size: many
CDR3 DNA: TGTGCCAGCAGTTCCGAAACTGAGGGCTTCGTGAACGAGCAGTACTTC
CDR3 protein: CASSSETEGFVNEQYF

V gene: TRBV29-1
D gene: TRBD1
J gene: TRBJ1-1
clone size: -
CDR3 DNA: TGCAGCGCAGCGGGACAGGGGGCTGAAACTTTCTTT
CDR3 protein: CSAAGQGAETFF

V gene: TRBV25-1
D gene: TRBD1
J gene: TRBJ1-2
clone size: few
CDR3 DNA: TGTGCCAGCAGTGAAGCGCCCGGGACAGGAAATGGCTACACCTTC
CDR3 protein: CASSEAPGTGNGYTF

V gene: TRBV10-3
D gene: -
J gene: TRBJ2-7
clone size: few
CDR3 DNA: TGTGCCAGCTTGGACGGGCTCTCCTACGAGCAGTACTTC
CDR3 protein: CASLDGLSYEQYF

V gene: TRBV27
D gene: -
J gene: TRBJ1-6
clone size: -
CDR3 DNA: TGTGCCAGCAGTTTAAGGGCGGTGGATTCACCCCTCCACTTT
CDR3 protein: CASSLRAVDSPLHF

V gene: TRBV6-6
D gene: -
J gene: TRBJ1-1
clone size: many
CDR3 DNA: TGTGCCAGCACCGCGGACAGGAACACTGAAGCTTTCTTT
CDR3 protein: CASTADRNTEAFF

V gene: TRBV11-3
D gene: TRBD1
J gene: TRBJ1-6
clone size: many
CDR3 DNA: TGTGCCAGCAGCCTTACAGGGGGAGCAGGTTCACCCCTCCACTTT
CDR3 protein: CASSLTGGAGSPLHF

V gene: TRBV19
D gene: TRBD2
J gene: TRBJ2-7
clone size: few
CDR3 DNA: TGTGCCAGTAGTATAGCGGCGGGACTAGCCTACGAGCAGTACTTC
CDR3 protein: CASSIAAGLAYEQYF

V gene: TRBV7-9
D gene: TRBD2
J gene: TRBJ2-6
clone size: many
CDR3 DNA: TGTGCCAGCAGCTTAGGCACTAGCGGGAGGGGCTCTGGGGCCAACGTCCTGACTTTC
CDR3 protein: CASSLGTSGRGSGANVLTF

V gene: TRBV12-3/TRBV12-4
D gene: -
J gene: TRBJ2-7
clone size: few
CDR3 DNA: TGTGCCAGCAGTTTCCAGGGGGGAACCTACGAGCAGTACTTC
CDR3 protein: CASSFQGGTYEQYF

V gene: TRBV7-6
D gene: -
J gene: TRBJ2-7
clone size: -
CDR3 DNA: TGTGCCAGCGACCTCCTAGCGTGGCACGAGCAGTACTTC
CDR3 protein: CASDLLAWHEQYF